This T cell receptor beta chain is from a study of OX40 agonist ivuxolimab in advanced cancers. Turning to the overall study: The costimulatory receptor OX40 (CD134) was targeted by ivuxolimab, a fully human IgG2 agonistic monoclonal antibody. Intravenous ivuxolimab was administered to patients every 2 weeks at six dose levels: 0.01, 0.1, 0.3, 1.5, 3 and 10 mg/kg. Of the approximately 54 dose-escalation patients, hepatocellular carcinoma was present in approximately 20, melanoma in around 15, renal cell carcinoma in 9 and head and neck cancer in 9. The dose-escalation cohort was about 83% male with a mean age of approximately 60 years, ranging from about 20 to 85. Prior anti-PD-1, anti-PD-L1 or anti-CTLA-4 therapy was permitted, and about two fifths of dose-escalation patients had received checkpoint inhibitors. Three dose-escalation patients achieved partial responses, one with hepatocellular carcinoma and two with cutaneous melanoma. Peripheral TCRbeta sequencing aimed to test whether ivuxolimab altered TCR sequence diversity and caused clonal T-cell expansion. The paper reports the monotherapy dose-escalation portion (N of about 52 patients) of the phase I ivuxolimab trial.

CDR1 ENHRY and CDR2 SYGVKD are derived from the germline V gene. The cysteine opens and the phenylalanine closes a CDR3 of 17 amino acids. Kept here is only the CDR3 DNA, which spans 51 bases and is read in frame from base 1. V is trimmed back by 8 bases and J by 3 bases, and the junction contains 15 bases that no gene match accounts for. The trial excluded patients who had a history of autoimmune disease or were on systemic immunosuppression. Peripheral blood for TCR sequencing was collected from all dose cohorts at baseline, on cycle 4 day 1, and on cycle 7 day 1. The samples were drawn from a first-in-human, open-label, multicenter phase I dose-escalation trial of ivuxolimab. The trial enrolled adults with locally advanced or metastatic head and neck squamous cell, hepatocellular, melanoma or renal cell carcinoma. Before TCR sequencing, CD4+ T cells and CD8+ T cells from peripheral blood were sorted into separate populations.

Genomic DNA was isolated from the sorted cells so that the TCRbeta CDR3 region could be sequenced. The immunoSEQ Assay was used to sequence the TCRbeta CDR3 regions. In TCRdb, the immuneACCESS table is reduced to in-frame sequences with V and J assigned. These tables do not hold every clone; where another copy was compared, an unresolved V gene accounts for under half, and the others remain unexplained. Across this sample there are approximately 82,000 clones, with 80% to 95% seen only once. Together, the top ten hold about 0.7% of the sample. For this clone: The antigen it binds to is not known. No much larger clonotype is one base removed from it; base qualities were not supplied.

The paper's findings and limits, for the study overall: After ivuxolimab, more expanded clones were found on average in CD8+ T cells than in CD4+ T cells. The antigen specificity of the peripheral T cells that underwent clonal expansion was not determined. Low levels of normalized T-cell clonal expansion were also shown by some nonresponding patients. In the 0.1-3.0 mg/kg groups, partial responders had among the lowest normalized peripheral clonal expansion, particularly in CD8+ T cells. At doses of 0.1 to 3.0 mg/kg, clonal expansion of both CD4+ and CD8+ T cells in blood was seen between baseline and week 6.

The sample was CD4+ or CD8+ T cells sorted from blood, taken in a trial of the OX40 agonist ivuxolimab. The chain uses TRBV10-3 and TRBJ2-3; TRBD2 agrees with 9 junctional bases. This sequence was found in an adult with an advanced solid tumor such as melanoma, head and neck, liver or kidney cancer. The DNA sequence is given as TGTGCCATCGGTACTAGCGGGTGGGGTCTTGGGACAGATACGCAGTATTTT. Its amino acids are CAIGTSGWGLGTDTQYF.